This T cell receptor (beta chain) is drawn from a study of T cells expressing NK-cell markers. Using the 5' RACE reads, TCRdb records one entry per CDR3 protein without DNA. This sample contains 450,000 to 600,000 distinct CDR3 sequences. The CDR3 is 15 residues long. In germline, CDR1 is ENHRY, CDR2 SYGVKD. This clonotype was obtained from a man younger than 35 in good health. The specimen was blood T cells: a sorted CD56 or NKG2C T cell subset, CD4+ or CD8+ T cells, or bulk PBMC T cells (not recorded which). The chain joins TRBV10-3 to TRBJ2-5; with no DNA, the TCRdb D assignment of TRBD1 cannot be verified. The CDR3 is CAISETGTGKETQYF.